A selection of T cell receptor beta chains follows, all from one sample in a study of spatial heterogeneity in lung cancer. TCRdb re-called the 5' RACE reads with MiXCR, one entry per CDR3 protein. Among around 74,000 distinct CDR3 sequences, about an eighth were seen once, and the ten largest hold 7.2%. The sample consisted of PBMCs, taken at surgery. The receptors come from a male donor with early-stage non-small cell lung cancer. Both conserved end residues are part of each CDR3. D genes are given only for firm matches. Only some rows state a clone size, as once, few, many or a class for expanded clones.

CDR3aa | CDR3nt | j_gene | v_gene | abundance | d_gene
CASSYSLSNYGYTF | TGTGCCAGCAGTTACAGCCTGTCTAACTATGGCTACACCTTC | TRBJ1-2 | TRBV6-6 | many | .
CASSPDRGQPQHF | TGTGCCAGCAGCCCCGACAGGGGTCAGCCCCAGCATTTT | TRBJ1-5 | TRBV11-1 | many | TRBD1
CASSYLAGVLNEQFF | TGTGCCAGCAGCTACCTAGCGGGAGTCTTGAATGAGCAGTTCTTC | TRBJ2-1 | TRBV7-2 | . | TRBD2
CASSYSILSGGSPFNEQFF | TGTGCCAGCAGTTACTCGATCCTGTCTGGCGGGAGCCCATTCAATGAGCAGTTCTTC | TRBJ2-1 | TRBV6-2/TRBV6-3 | . | TRBD2
CASSLVRETQYF | TGTGCCAGCAGCTTAGTGCGAGAGACCCAGTACTTC | TRBJ2-5 | TRBV7-2 | . | .
CASSPRTGLDEQFF | TGTGCCAGCTCACCAAGGACAGGGTTAGATGAGCAGTTCTTC | TRBJ2-1 | TRBV18 | many | TRBD1
CASGAGVYEQYF | TGTGCCAGCGGGGCTGGGGTATATGAGCAGTACTTC | TRBJ2-7 | TRBV6-6 | . | .
CASSFDRGRDGYTF | TGTGCCAGCAGCTTTGACCGGGGGCGCGATGGCTACACCTTC | TRBJ1-2 | TRBV7-9 | . | .
CASNRQGAGEQFF | TGTGCCAGTAACCGACAGGGGGCCGGTGAGCAGTTCTTC | TRBJ2-1 | TRBV19 | . | TRBD1
CASSKPGQTETQYF | TGTGCCAGCAGCAAACCGGGACAGACGGAGACCCAGTACTTC | TRBJ2-5 | TRBV5-4 | . | TRBD1
CASSDWTDPTNEKLFF | TGCGCCAGCAGCGACTGGACAGATCCAACTAATGAAAAACTGTTTTTT | TRBJ1-4 | TRBV5-1 | few | .
CASSLERVGVGAYEQYF | TGTGCCAGCAGCTTAGAGAGGGTAGGAGTTGGGGCCTACGAGCAGTACTTC | TRBJ2-7 | TRBV7-9 | few | .
CSASEGGGTYSGNTIYF | TGCAGTGCTAGCGAGGGGGGAGGGACTTACTCTGGAAACACCATATATTTT | TRBJ1-3 | TRBV20-1 | few | .
CASSHGGHEQFF | TGTGCCAGCAGCCATGGGGGGCATGAGCAGTTCTTC | TRBJ2-1 | TRBV7-8 | few | .
CASSLLPERRTNTGELFF | TGTGCCAGCAGTTTATTACCAGAAAGACGTACGAACACCGGGGAGCTGTTTTTT | TRBJ2-2 | TRBV28 | many | .
CASRERDLTYEQYF | TGCGCCAGCAGAGAGAGGGACTTGACCTACGAGCAGTACTTC | TRBJ2-7 | TRBV10-2 | few | .
CASSPEDRGYEQYF | TGTGCCAGCTCACCTGAGGACAGGGGATACGAGCAGTACTTC | TRBJ2-7 | TRBV18 | few | TRBD1
CSAPSSGTSGEQFF | TGCAGTGCTCCTTCGTCCGGGACTAGCGGTGAGCAGTTCTTC | TRBJ2-1 | TRBV20-1 | few | TRBD2
CASSESVSQLDTQYF | TGTGCCAGCAGTGAAAGCGTGAGTCAGTTAGATACGCAGTATTTT | TRBJ2-3 | TRBV2 | many | .
CAISESTQGVQPQHF | TGTGCCATCAGTGAGTCTACACAAGGAGTTCAGCCCCAGCATTTT | TRBJ1-5 | TRBV10-3 | . | .
CASSTHPRDRGPGSNQPQHF | TGTGCCAGCAGCACCCATCCCCGGGACAGGGGGCCGGGGAGCAATCAGCCCCAGCATTTT | TRBJ1-5 | TRBV5-4 | many | TRBD1
CASSPRASSGNTIYF | TGCGCCAGCAGCCCGAGGGCGAGCTCTGGAAACACCATATATTTT | TRBJ1-3 | TRBV5-1 | . | .